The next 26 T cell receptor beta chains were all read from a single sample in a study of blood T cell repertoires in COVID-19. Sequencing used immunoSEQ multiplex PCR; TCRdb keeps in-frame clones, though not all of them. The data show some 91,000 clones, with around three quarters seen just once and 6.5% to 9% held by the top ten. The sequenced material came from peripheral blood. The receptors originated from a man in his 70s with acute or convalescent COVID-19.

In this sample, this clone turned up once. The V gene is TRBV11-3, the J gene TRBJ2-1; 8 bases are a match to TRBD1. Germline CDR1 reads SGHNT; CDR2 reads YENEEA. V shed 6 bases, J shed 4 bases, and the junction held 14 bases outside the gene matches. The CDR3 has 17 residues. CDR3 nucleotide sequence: TGTGCCAGCAGATATCCTGCGGCAGGGGGCATGTACAATGAGCAGTTCTTC. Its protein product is CASRYPAAGGMYNEQFF.

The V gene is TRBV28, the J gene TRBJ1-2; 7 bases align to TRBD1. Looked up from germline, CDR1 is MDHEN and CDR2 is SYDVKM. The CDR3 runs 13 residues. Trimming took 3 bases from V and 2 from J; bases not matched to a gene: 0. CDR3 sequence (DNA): TGTGCCAGCAGTTTGGGACAGAACTATGGCTACACCTTC. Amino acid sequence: CASSLGQNYGYTF.

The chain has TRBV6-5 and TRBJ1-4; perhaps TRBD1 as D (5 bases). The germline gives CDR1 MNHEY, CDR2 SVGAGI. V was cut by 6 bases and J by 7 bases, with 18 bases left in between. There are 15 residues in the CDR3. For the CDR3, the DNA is TGTGCCAGCAGCCGGGGTGGGGGGGATGGTGAAAAACTGTTTTTT. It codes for CASSRGGGDGEKLFF.

DNA of the CDR3: TGCGCCAGCAGCCTCGTGGCGGGGAACACCGGGGAGCTGTTTTTT. Translating gives CASSLVAGNTGELFF. The chain joins TRBV5-1 to TRBJ2-2, with D perhaps matching TRBD2 (5 bases). This CDR3 is built from 15 residues. Trimming took off 4 bases at V and 1 base at J, with 11 bases between the two ends. Germline-derived CDR1 and CDR2 are SGHRS and YFSETQ.

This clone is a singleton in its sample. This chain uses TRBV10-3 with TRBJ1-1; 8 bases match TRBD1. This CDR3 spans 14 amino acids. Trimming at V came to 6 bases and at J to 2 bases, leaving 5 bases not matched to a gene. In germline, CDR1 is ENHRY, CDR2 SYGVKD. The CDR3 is CAIRGTGSNTEAFF. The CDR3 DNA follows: TGTGCCATCAGAGGGACAGGAAGCAACACTGAAGCTTTCTTT.

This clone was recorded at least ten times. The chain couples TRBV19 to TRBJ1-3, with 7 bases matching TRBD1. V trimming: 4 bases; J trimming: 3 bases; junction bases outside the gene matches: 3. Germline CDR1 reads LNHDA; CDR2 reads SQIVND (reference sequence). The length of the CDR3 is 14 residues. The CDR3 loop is CASSTRDSGNTIYF. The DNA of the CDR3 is TGTGCCAGTAGTACGCGGGACAGTGGAAACACCATATATTTT.

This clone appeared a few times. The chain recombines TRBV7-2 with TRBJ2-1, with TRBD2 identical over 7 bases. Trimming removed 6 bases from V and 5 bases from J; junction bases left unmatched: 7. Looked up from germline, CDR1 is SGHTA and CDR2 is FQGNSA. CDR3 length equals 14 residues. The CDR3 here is CASSVGGSNNEQFF. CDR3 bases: TGTGCCAGCAGTGTGGGGGGGTCCAACAATGAGCAGTTCTTC.

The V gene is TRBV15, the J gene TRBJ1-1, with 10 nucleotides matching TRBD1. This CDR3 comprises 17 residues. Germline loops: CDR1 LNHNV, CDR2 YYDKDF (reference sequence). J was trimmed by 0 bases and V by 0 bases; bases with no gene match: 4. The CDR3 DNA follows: TGTGCCACCAGCAGAGAGGGACAGGGGCCTATGAACACTGAAGCTTTCTTT. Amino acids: CATSREGQGPMNTEAFF.

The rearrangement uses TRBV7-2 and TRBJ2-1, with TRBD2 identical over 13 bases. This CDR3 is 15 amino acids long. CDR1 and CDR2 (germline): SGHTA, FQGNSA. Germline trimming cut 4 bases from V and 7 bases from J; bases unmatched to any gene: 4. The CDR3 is CASSSGTSGANEQFF. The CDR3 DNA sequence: TGTGCCAGCAGCTCCGGGACTAGCGGGGCTAATGAGCAGTTCTTC.

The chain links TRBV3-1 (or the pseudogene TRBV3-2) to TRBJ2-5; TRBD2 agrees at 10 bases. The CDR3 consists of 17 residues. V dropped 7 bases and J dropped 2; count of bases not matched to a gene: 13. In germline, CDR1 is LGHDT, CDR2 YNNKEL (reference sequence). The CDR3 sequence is CASTHVLAGAWQETQYF. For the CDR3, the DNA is TGTGCCAGCACCCACGTCCTAGCGGGAGCATGGCAAGAGACCCAGTACTTC.

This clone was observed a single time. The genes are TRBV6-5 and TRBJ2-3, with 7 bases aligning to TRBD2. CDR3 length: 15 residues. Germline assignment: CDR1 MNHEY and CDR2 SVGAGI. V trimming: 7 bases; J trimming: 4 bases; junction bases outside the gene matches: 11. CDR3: CASTSSGGWPDTQYF. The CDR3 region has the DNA TGTGCCAGCACATCTAGCGGTGGTTGGCCAGATACGCAGTATTTT.

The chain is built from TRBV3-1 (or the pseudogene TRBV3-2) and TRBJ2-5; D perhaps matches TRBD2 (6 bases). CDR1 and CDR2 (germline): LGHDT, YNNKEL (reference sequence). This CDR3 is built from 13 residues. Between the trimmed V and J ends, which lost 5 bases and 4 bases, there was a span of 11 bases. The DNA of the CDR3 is TGTGCCAGCAGCGGCTGGGGGGTAGAGACCCAGTACTTC. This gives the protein CASSGWGVETQYF.

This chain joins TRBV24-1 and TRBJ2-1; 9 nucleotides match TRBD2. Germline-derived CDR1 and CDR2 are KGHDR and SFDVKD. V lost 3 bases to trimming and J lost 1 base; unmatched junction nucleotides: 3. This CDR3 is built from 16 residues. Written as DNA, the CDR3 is TGTGCCACCAGTGATCGTAGCGGGGGTTCCTACAATGAGCAGTTCTTC. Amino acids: CATSDRSGGSYNEQFF.

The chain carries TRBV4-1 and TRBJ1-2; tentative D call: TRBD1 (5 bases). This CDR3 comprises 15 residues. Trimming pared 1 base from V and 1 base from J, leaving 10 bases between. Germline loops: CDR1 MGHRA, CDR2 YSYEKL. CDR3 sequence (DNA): TGCGCCAGCAGCCAAGCGGCAGGGATTAACTATGGCTACACCTTC. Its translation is CASSQAAGINYGYTF.

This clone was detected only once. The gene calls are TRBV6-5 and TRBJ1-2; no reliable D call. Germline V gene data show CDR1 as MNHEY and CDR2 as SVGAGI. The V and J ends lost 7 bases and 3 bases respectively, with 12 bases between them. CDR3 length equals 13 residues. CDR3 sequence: CASKQVWDYGYTF. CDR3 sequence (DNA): TGTGCCAGCAAGCAGGTCTGGGACTATGGCTACACCTTC.

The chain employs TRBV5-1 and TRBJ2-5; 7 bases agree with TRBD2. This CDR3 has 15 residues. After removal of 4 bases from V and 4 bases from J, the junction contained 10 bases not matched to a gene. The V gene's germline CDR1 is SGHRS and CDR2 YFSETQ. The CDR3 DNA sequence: TGCGCCAGCAGCATCCTGGGGAGGGCGCGAGAGACCCAGTACTTC. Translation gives CASSILGRARETQYF.

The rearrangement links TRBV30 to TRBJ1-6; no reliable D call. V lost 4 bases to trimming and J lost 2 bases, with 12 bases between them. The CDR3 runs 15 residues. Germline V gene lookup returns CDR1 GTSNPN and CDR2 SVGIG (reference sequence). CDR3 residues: CAWMDFKAYNSPLHF. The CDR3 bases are TGTGCCTGGATGGACTTTAAGGCCTATAATTCACCCCTCCACTTT.

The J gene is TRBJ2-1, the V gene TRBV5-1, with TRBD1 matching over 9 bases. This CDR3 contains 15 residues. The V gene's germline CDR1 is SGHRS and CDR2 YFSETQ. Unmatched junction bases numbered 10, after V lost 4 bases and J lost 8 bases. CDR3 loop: CASSIQGQGIDEQFF. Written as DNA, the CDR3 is TGCGCCAGCAGCATACAGGGACAGGGTATTGATGAGCAGTTCTTC.

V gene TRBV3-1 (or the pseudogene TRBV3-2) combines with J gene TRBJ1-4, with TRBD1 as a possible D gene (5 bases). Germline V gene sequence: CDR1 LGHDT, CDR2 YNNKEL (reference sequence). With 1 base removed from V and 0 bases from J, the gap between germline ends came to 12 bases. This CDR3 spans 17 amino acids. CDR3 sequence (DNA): TGTGCCAGCAGCCAAGGGTTGGGGGGGGCAACTAATGAAAAACTGTTTTTT. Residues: CASSQGLGGATNEKLFF.

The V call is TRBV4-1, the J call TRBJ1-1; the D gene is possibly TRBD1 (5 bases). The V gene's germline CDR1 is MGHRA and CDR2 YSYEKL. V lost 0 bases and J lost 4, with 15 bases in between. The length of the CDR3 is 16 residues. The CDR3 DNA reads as TGCGCCAGCAGCCAAGATATAGGGGCTGAGAGCACTGAAGCTTTCTTT. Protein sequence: CASSQDIGAESTEAFF.

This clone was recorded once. The CDR3: CASTQREGNQPQHF. CDR3 sequence (DNA): TGTGCCAGCACCCAGCGGGAGGGCAATCAGCCCCAGCATTTT. J is TRBJ1-5 and V is TRBV2; D call uncertain. V lost 7 bases and J 2 bases, leaving 12 bases between the germline ends. This CDR3 spans 14 amino acids. Germline lookup yields CDR1 SNHLY and CDR2 FYNNEI.

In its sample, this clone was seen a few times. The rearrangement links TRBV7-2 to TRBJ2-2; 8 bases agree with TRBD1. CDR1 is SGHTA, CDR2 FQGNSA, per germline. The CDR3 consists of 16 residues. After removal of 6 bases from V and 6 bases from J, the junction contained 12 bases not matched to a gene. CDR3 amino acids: CASSSTGQGLAGELFF. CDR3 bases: TGTGCCAGCAGTTCTACCGGACAGGGACTGGCCGGGGAGCTGTTTTTT.

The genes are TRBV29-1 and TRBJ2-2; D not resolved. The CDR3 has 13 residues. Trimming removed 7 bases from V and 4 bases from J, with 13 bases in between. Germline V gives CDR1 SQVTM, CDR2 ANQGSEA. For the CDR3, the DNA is TGCAGCGCCTACCGTGAAGTCACCGGGGAGCTGTTTTTT. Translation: CSAYREVTGELFF.

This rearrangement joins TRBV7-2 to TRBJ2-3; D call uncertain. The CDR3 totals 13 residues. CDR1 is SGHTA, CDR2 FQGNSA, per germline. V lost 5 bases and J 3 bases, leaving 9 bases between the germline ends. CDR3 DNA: TGTGCCAGCAGCCCAGTCGGGACAGATACGCAGTATTTT. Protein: CASSPVGTDTQYF.

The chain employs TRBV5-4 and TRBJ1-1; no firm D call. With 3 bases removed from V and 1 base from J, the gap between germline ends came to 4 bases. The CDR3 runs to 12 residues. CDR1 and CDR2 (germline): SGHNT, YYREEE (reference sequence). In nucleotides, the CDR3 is TGTGCCAGCAGCTGGGCGAACACTGAAGCTTTCTTT. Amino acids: CASSWANTEAFF.

As DNA, the CDR3 is TGTGCCAGCATAGGACAGGGAAGTTATGGCTACACCTTC. Protein: CASIGQGSYGYTF. The genes are TRBV27 and TRBJ1-2, with 8 bases fitting TRBD1. Germline V gene sequence: CDR1 MNHEY, CDR2 SMNVEV (reference sequence). This CDR3 has 13 residues. The V segment lost 7 bases and the J segment 5 bases; nucleotides outside the gene matches: 6.